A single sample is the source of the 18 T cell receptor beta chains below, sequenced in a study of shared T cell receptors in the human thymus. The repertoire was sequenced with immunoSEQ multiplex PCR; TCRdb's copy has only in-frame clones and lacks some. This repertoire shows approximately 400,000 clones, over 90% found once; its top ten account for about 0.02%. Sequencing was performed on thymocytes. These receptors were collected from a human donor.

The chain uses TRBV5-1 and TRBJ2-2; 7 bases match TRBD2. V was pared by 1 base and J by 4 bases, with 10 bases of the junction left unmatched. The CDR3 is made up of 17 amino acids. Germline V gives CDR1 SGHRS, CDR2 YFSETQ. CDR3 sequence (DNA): TGCGCCAGCAGCTTGACGGGAGGCCCTACGGGCACCGGGGAGCTGTTTTTT. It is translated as CASSLTGGPTGTGELFF.

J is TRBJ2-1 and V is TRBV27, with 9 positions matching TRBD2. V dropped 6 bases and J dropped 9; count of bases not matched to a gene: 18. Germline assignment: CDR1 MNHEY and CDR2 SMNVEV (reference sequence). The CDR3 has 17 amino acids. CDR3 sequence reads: CASSPGTAGGKGSEQFF. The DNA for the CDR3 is TGTGCCAGCAGCCCGGGGACCGCGGGAGGGAAAGGGAGTGAGCAGTTCTTC.

CDR3 region: CASVTGWRNQANYGYTF. The CDR3 DNA follows: TGTGCCAGCGTGACAGGGTGGCGGAACCAAGCTAACTATGGCTACACCTTC. The rearrangement joins TRBV7-9 to TRBJ1-2; 7 nucleotides align to TRBD1. CDR1 is SEHNR and CDR2 is FQNEAQ in the germline V gene (reference sequence). The CDR3 consists of 17 residues. Germline trimming cut 8 bases from V and 0 bases from J; bases unmatched to any gene: 15.

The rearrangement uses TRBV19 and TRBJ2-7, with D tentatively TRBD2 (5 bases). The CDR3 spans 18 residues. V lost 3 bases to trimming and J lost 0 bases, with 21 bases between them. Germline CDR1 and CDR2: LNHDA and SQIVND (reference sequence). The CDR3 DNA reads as TGTGCCAGTAGTATGGCGGGTAGACAAATCATTAGCTCCTACGAGCAGTACTTC. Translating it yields CASSMAGRQIISSYEQYF.

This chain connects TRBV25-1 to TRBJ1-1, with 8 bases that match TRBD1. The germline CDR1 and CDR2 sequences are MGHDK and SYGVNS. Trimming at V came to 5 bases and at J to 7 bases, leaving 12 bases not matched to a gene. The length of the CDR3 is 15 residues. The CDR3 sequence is CASSQTGEGEIEAFF. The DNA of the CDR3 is TGTGCCAGCAGTCAGACAGGGGAAGGAGAAATTGAAGCTTTCTTT.

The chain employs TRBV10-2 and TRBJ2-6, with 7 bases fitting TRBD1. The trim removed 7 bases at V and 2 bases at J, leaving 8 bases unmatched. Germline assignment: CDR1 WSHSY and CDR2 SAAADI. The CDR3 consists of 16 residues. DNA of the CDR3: TGCGCCAGCACCATTCCGACAGGGACTGGGGCCAACGTCCTGACTTTC. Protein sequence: CASTIPTGTGANVLTF.

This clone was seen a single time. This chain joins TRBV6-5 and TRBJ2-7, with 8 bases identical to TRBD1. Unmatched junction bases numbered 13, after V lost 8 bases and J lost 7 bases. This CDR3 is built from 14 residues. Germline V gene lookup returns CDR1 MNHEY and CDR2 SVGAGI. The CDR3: CASGYGTGTGEQYF. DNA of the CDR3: TGTGCCAGCGGGTACGGGACAGGTACGGGGGAGCAGTACTTC.

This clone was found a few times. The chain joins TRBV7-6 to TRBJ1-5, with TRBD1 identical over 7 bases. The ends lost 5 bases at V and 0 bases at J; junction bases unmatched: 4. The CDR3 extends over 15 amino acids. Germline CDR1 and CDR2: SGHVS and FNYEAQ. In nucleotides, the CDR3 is TGTGCCAGCAGCCCGGACAGGTATAGCAATCAGCCCCAGCATTTT. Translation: CASSPDRYSNQPQHF.

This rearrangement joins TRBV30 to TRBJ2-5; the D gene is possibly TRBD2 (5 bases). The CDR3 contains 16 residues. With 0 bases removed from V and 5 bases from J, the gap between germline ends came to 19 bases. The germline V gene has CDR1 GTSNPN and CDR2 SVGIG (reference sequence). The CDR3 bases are TGTGCCTGGAGTGTAGGGTTCGGCGGAGGAAGGGAGACCCAGTACTTC. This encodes CAWSVGFGGGRETQYF. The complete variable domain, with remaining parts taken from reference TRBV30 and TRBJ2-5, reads SQTIHQWPATLVQPVGSPLSLECTVEGTSNPNLYWYRQAAGRGLQLLFYSVGIGQISSEVPQNLSASRPQDRQFILSSKKLLLSDSGFYLCAWSVGFGGGRETQYFGPGTRLLVL.

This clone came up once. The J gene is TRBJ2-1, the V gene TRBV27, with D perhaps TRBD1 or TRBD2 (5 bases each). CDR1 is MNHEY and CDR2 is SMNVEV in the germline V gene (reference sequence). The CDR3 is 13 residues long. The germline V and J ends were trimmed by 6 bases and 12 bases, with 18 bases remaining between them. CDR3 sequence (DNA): TGTGCCAGCAGCCCTAGCAGGGTCGAGGTGCAGTTCTTC. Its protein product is CASSPSRVEVQFF.

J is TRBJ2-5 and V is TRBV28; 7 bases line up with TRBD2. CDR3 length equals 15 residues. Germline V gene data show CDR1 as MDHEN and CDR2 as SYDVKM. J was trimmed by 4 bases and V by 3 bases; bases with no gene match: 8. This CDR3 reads CASSFWGRASETQYF. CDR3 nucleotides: TGTGCCAGCAGTTTTTGGGGGAGGGCCTCAGAGACCCAGTACTTC.

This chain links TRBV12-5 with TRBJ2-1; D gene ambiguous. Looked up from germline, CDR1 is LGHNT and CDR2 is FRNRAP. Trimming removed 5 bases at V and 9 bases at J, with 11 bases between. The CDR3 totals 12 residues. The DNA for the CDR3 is TGTGCTAGTGGTCCCCGAGTTGCTGAGCAGTTCTTC. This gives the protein CASGPRVAEQFF.

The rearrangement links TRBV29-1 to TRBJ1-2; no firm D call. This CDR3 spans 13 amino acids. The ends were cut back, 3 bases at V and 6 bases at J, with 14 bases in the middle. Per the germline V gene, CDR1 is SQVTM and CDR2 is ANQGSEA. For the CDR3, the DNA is TGCAGCGTTGACGGGGAGTGGCGAAATGGCTACACCTTC. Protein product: CSVDGEWRNGYTF.

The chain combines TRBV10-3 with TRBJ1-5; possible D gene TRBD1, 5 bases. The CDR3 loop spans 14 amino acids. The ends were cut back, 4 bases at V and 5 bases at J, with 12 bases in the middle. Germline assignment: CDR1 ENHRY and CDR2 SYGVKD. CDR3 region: CAISGGARHQPQHF. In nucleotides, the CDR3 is TGTGCCATCAGTGGAGGGGCCAGGCATCAGCCCCAGCATTTT.

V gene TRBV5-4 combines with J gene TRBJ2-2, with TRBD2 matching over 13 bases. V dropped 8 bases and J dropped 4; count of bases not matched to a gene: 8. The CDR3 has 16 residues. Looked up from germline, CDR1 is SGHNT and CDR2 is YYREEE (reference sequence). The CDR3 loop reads CASTGLAGDTTGELFF. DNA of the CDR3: TGTGCCAGTACCGGACTAGCGGGAGACACCACCGGGGAGCTGTTTTTT.

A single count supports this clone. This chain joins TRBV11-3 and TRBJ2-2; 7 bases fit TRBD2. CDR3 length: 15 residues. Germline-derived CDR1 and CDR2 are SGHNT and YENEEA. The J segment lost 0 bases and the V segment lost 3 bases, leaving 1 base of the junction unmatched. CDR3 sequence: CASSFSGPNTGELFF. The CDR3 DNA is TGTGCCAGCAGCTTTAGCGGGCCGAACACCGGGGAGCTGTTTTTT.

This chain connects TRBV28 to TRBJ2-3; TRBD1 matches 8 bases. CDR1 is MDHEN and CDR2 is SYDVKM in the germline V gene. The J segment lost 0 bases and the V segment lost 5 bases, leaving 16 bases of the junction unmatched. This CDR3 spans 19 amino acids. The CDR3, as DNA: TGTGCCAGCAGTGGAGACAGGGGCGCCAACCCTACTAGCACAGATACGCAGTATTTT. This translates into CASSGDRGANPTSTDTQYF.

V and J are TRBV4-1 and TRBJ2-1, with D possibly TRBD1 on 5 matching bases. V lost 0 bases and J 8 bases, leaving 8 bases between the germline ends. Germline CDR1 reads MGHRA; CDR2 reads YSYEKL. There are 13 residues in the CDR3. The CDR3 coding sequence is TGCGCCAGCAGCCAAGATGGGGCCCATGAGCAGTTCTTC. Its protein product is CASSQDGAHEQFF.